The sequence of this T cell receptor (beta chain) was determined in a study of cytomegalovirus exposure and HLA in healthy donors. This PCR relied on a set of 60 Vbeta primers and 13 Jbeta primers. Here immunoSEQ multiplex PCR was the method, and the copy in TCRdb shows in-frame clones only, minus some. In the table there are 130,000 to 150,000 clones, roughly 80% of which are singletons. Concerning this clone: The antigen is not known.

This CDR3 contains 12 residues. Trimming shortened V by 8 bases and J by 2 bases, and 8 bases separated the two germline ends. The germline CDR1 and CDR2 sequences are MNHNS and SASEGT. Study-wide points: Sequences of the TCR beta chain were said to predict the HLA-A and HLA-B alleles of most subjects accurately.

Sequenced: PBMCs. The chain combines TRBV6-1 with TRBJ2-3; D not certain. The receptor's source is a woman aged 40 to 50 in good health and CMV-seropositive. CDR3 protein: CASADYTDTQYF. Here the CDR3 DNA reads TGTGCCAGCGCGGATTACACAGATACGCAGTATTTT.